The sequence of this T cell receptor (beta chain) was determined in a study of beta chain features in type 1 diabetes. The study, taken as a whole, reports: Individuals with type 1 diabetes displayed fewer insertions and more deletions at VDJ junctions. Any HLA type influence on TCRB rearrangement was left unresolved here.

This clone showed up just once. As yet, its antigen is unknown. Every bit of the isolated RNA underwent reverse transcription, so sequencing read expressed TCRB transcripts. Data came from immunoSEQ multiplex PCR; TCRdb stores just in-frame clones and leaves some out. The data show fewer than 900,000 clones, 15% to 20% seen once. Trimming cost V 3 bases and J 2 bases; bases outside gene matches: 13. Germline lookup yields CDR1 MDHEN and CDR2 SYDVKM. The CDR3 is 19 amino acids. The receptor's source is a woman under 30 in good health. Material: naive CD4+ T cells from blood. The rearrangement links TRBV28 to TRBJ2-7, with 13 bases identical to TRBD2. As DNA, the CDR3 is TGTGCCAGCAGTTTCCTCATAAGACTAGCGGGAGGAAGCACCTACGAGCAGTACTTC. Its protein is CASSFLIRLAGGSTYEQYF.